This passage covers 8 T cell receptor beta chains from one sample sequenced in a study of control samples from healthy donors and cancer patients. Profiling relied on immunoSEQ multiplex PCR, and the TCRdb table lists in-frame clones only, not all of them. Among approximately 150,000 clones listed, around 90% were seen once. The specimen was blood. These receptors all stem from a man aged 25-45 years in good health.

The chain joins TRBV30 to TRBJ2-3, with D hard to call. Per the germline V gene, CDR1 is GTSNPN and CDR2 is SVGIG (reference sequence). V lost 2 bases and J lost 4, with 19 bases in between. The CDR3 spans 16 residues. CDR3 sequence (DNA): TGTGCCTGGAGTATGTCCGACCCCCAGGCGGCAGATACGCAGTATTTT. It translates to CAWSMSDPQAADTQYF.

The J gene is TRBJ1-2, the V gene TRBV30; no definite D call. The germline V and J ends were trimmed by 2 bases and 2 bases, with 33 bases remaining between them. CDR3 length: 21 amino acids. CDR1 is GTSNPN and CDR2 is SVGIG in the germline V gene (reference sequence). The CDR3 reads CAWSNLFVWGVVPARNYGYTF. DNA for the CDR3: TGTGCCTGGAGTAACCTTTTTGTGTGGGGAGTGGTACCAGCAAGAAACTATGGCTACACCTTC.

The chain links TRBV19 to TRBJ1-5; TRBD1 is a possible D gene (6 bases). V lost 6 bases, J lost 7 bases, and 19 bases lay in between. The CDR3 length is 15 residues. Germline values: CDR1 LNHDA, CDR2 SQIVND (reference sequence). The CDR3 loop reads CASSKGHRVGQPQHF. The CDR3 coding sequence is TGTGCCAGTAGCAAAGGTCACAGGGTTGGGCAGCCCCAGCATTTT.

Points on this clone: The same CDR3 also results from other DNA sequences found in this sample. The J gene is TRBJ1-2, the V gene TRBV9; 7 bases match TRBD1. CDR3 length: 15 residues. V was pared by 0 bases and J by 0 bases, with 2 bases of the junction left unmatched. In germline, CDR1 is SGDLS, CDR2 YYNGEE. The CDR3 nucleotides read TGTGCCAGCAGCGTAGAGGGGACAGCTAACTATGGCTACACCTTC. Its protein product is CASSVEGTANYGYTF.

The genes are TRBV19 and TRBJ2-1, with 7 bases fitting TRBD1. Germline trimming cut 3 bases from V and 6 bases from J; bases unmatched to any gene: 11. Germline-derived CDR1 and CDR2 are LNHDA and SQIVND (reference sequence). The CDR3 consists of 16 residues. CDR3: CASSILGQVGFNEQFF. DNA for the CDR3: TGTGCCAGTAGTATTTTAGGACAGGTGGGTTTCAATGAGCAGTTCTTC.

The V and J genes are TRBV9 and TRBJ1-2, with 9 bases aligning to TRBD1. From germline, CDR1 is SGDLS and CDR2 YYNGEE. After removal of 4 bases from V and 9 bases from J, the junction contained 13 bases not matched to a gene. This CDR3 has 15 amino acids. The CDR3 nucleotides are TGTGCCAGCAGCCCGAGTTCGGGACAGGGACTTAGCTACACCTTC. Translating it yields CASSPSSGQGLSYTF.

The CDR3 DNA sequence: TGCGCCAGCAGCCAGATCAGGGGTAACAATCAGCCCCAGCATTTT. The encoded protein is CASSQIRGNNQPQHF. The V call is TRBV4-1, the J call TRBJ1-5, with TRBD1 as a possible D gene (6 bases). V was clipped by 3 bases and J by 3 bases, with 12 bases between them. This CDR3 is built from 15 residues. CDR1 MGHRA and CDR2 YSYEKL come from the germline V gene.

V usage is TRBV7-3 and J usage is TRBJ2-5; a possible D gene is TRBD2 (5 bases). V was shortened by 4 bases and J by 5 bases, with 17 bases between the two germline ends. This CDR3 is built from 15 residues. CDR1 is SGHTA and CDR2 is FQGTGA in the germline V gene. CDR3: CASSSGGHEQETQYF. As DNA, the CDR3 is TGTGCCAGCAGCTCGGGCGGGCACGAACAGGAGACCCAGTACTTC.